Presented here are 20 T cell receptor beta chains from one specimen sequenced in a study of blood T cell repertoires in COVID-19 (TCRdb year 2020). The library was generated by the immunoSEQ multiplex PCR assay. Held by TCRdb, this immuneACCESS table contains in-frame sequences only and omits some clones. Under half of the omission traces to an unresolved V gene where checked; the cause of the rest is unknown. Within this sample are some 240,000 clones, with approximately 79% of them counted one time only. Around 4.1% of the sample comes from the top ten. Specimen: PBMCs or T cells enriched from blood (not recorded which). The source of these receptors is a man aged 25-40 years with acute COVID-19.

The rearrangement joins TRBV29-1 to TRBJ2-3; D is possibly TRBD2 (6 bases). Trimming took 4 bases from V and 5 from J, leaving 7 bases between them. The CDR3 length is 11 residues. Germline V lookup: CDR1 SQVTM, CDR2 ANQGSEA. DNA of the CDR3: TGCAGCGTTGGGGAGGTAGATACGCAGTATTTT. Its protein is CSVGEVDTQYF.

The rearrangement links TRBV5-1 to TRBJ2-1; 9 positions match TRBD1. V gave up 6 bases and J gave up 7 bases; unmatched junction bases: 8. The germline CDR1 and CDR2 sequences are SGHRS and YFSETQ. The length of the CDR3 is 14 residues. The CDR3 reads CASKGTGSRNEQFF. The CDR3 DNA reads TGCGCCAGCAAGGGGACAGGGAGTAGGAATGAGCAGTTCTTC. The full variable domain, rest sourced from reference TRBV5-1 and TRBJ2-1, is KAGVTQTPRYLIKTRGQQVTLSCSPISGHRSVSWYQQTPGQGLQFLFEYFSETQRNKGNFPGRFSGRQFSNSRSEMNVSTLELGDSALYLCASKGTGSRNEQFFGPGTRLTVL.

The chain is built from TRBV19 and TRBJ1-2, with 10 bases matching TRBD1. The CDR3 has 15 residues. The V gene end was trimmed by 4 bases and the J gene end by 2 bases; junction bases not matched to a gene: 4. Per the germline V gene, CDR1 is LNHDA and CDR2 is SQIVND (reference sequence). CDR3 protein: CASSNRQGANYGYTF. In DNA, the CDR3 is TGTGCCAGTAGTAACAGACAGGGGGCGAACTATGGCTACACCTTC. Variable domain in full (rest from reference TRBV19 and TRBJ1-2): DGGITQSPKYLFRKEGQNVTLSCEQNLNHDAMYWYRQDPGQGLRLIYYSQIVNDFQKGDIAEGYSVSREKKESFPLTVTSAQKNPTAFYLCASSNRQGANYGYTFGSGTRLTVV.

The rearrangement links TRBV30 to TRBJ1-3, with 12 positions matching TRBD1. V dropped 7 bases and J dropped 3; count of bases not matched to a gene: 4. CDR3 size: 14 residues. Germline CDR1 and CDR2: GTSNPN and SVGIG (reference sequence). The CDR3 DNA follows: TGTGCCTCCCGGGACAGGGGGCTTGGAAACACCATATATTTT. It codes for CASRDRGLGNTIYF.

CDR3 sequence (DNA): TGTGCCAGCACGGACAGCATGAACACTGAAGCTTTCTTT. Protein: CASTDSMNTEAFF. This chain joins TRBV6-5 and TRBJ1-1, with D tentatively TRBD1 (6 bases). Deletions cut 7 bases from V and 0 bases from J, with 9 bases between. This CDR3 comprises 13 residues. Germline CDR1 MNHEY, CDR2 SVGAGI.

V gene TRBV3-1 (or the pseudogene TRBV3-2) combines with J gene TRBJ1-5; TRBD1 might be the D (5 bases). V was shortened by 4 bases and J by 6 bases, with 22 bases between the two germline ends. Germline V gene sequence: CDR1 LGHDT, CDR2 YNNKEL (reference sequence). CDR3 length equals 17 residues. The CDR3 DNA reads TGTGCCAGCAGCCGTTACGGGGGGAAAGGCCCGGGTCAGCCCCAGCATTTT. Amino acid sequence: CASSRYGGKGPGQPQHF.

Written as DNA, the CDR3 is TGTGCCAGCAGCGTAGAGGGACTAGTGGTTGGCAATGAGCAGTTCTTC. Its protein product is CASSVEGLVVGNEQFF. The chain uses TRBV9 and TRBJ2-1, with 8 bases that match TRBD2. V dropped 0 bases and J dropped 6; count of bases not matched to a gene: 8. Looked up from germline, CDR1 is SGDLS and CDR2 is YYNGEE. The CDR3 is 16 amino acids.

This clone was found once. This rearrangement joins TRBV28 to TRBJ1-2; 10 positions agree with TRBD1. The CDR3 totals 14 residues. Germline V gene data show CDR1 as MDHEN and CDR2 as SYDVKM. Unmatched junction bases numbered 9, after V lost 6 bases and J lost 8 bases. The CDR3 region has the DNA TGTGCCAGCAGGAAGACAGGGGGCGCGGTCGGCTACACCTTC. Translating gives CASRKTGGAVGYTF.

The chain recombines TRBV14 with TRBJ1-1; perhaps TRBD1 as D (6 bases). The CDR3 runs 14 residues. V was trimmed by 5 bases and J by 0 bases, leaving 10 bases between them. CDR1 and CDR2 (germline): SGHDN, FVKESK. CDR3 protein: CASSLGHLNTEAFF. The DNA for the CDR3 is TGTGCCAGCAGCTTGGGACACCTGAACACTGAAGCTTTCTTT.

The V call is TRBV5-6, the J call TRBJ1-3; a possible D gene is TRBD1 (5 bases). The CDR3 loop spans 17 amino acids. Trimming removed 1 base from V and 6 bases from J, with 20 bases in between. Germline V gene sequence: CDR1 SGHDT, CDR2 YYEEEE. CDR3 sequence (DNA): TGTGCCAGCAGCTTGAACCCAACCGGGACTATCCAAAACACCATATATTTT. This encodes CASSLNPTGTIQNTIYF.

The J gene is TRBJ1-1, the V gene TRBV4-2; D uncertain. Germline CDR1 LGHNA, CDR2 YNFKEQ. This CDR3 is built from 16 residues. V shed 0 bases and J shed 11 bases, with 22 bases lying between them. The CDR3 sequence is CASSQEDWAGSRGAFF. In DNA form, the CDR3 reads TGTGCCAGCAGCCAAGAGGATTGGGCCGGTTCTCGTGGGGCTTTCTTT.

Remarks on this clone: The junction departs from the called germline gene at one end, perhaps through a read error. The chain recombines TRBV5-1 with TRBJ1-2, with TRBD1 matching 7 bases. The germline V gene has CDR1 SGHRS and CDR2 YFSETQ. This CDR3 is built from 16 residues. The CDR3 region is CASRRSLRDSGYGYTF. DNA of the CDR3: TGTGCCAGCAGGCGTAGCCTCCGGGACAGTGGCTATGGCTACACCTTC.

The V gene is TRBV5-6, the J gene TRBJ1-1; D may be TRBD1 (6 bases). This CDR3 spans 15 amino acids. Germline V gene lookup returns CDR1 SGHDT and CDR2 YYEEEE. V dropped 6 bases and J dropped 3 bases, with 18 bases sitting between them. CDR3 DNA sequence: TGTGCCAGCACCGCCCCGGGACAATTTGACACTGAAGCTTTCTTT. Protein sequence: CASTAPGQFDTEAFF.

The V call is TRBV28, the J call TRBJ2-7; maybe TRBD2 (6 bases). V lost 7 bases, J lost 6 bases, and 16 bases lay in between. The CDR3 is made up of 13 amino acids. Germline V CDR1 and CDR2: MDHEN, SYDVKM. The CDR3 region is CASKSAGPAEQYV. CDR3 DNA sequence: TGTGCCAGCAAGAGCGCGGGGCCGGCCGAGCAGTACGTC.

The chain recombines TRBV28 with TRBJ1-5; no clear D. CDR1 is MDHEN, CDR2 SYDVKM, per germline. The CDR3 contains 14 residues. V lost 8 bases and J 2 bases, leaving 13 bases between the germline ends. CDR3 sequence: CASGGGIRNQPQHF. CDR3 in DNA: TGTGCCAGCGGCGGAGGTATTCGCAATCAGCCCCAGCATTTT.

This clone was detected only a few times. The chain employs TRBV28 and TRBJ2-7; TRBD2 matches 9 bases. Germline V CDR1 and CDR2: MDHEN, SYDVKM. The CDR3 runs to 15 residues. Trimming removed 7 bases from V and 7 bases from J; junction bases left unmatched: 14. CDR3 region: CASIPRGRGLGEQYV. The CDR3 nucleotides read TGTGCCAGCATCCCACGCGGGAGGGGGCTGGGGGAGCAGTACGTC.

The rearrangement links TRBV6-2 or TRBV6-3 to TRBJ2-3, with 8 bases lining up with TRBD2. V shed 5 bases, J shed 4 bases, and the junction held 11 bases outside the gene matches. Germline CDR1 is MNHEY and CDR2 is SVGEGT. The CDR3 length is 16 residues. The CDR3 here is CASSRLGAGAPDTQYF. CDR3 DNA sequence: TGTGCCAGCAGTCGTTTGGGAGCGGGAGCCCCAGATACGCAGTATTTT.

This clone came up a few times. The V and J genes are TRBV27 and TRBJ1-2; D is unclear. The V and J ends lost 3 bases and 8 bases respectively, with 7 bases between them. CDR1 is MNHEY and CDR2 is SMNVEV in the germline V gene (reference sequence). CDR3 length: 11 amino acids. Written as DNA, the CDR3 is TGTGCCAGCAGTTTTATGGGCGGCTACACCTTC. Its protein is CASSFMGGYTF.

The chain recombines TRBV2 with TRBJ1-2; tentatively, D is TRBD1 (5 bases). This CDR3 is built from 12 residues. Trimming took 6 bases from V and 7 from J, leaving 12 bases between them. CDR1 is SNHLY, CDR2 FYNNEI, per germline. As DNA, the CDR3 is TGTGCCAGCAGGGAGACAGCCCCTGGCTACACCTTC. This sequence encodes CASRETAPGYTF.

CDR3 nucleotides: TGTGCCAGCAGTCCACACCGAGGGATAGGCTACACCTTC. Protein sequence: CASSPHRGIGYTF. The V and J genes are TRBV12-3 or TRBV12-4 and TRBJ1-2, with D unclear. V lost 5 bases to trimming and J lost 8 bases, with 15 bases between them. CDR3 size: 13 residues.